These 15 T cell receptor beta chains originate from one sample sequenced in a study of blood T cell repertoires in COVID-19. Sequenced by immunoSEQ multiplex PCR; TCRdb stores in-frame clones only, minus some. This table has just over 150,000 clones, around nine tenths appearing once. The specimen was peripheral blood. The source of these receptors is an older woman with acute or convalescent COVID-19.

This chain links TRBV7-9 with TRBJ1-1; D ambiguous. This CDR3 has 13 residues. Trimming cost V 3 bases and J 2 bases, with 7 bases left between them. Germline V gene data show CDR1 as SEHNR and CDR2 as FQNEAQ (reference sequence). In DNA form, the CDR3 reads TGTGCCAGCAGCTTTCAGGCAAACACTGAAGCTTTCTTT. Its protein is CASSFQANTEAFF. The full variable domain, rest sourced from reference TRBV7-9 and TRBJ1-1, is DTGVSQNPRHKITKRGQNVTFRCDPISEHNRLYWYRQTLGQGPEFLTYFQNEAQLEKSRLLSDRFSAERPKGSFSTLEIQRTEQGDSAMYLCASSFQANTEAFFGQGTRLTVV.

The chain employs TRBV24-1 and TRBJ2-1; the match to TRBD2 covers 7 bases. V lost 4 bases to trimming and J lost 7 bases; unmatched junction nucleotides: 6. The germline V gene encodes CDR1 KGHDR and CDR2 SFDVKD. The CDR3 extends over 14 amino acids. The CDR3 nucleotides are TGTGCCACCAGTGAGCGGGGGTGGGGGAATGAGCAGTTCTTC. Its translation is CATSERGWGNEQFF.

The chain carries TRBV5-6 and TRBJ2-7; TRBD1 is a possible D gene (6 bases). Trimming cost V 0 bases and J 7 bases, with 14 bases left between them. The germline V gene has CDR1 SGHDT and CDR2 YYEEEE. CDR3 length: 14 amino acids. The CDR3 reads CASSLGQGSWEQYV. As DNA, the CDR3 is TGTGCCAGCAGCTTGGGTCAGGGGTCTTGGGAGCAGTACGTC.

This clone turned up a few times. The CDR3 is CASRMGQYEQYF. The CDR3 coding sequence is TGTGCCAGCCGAATGGGACAGTACGAGCAGTACTTC. The chain is built from TRBV6-5 and TRBJ2-7; 7 bases are shared with TRBD1. This CDR3 is 12 amino acids long. CDR1 is MNHEY and CDR2 is SVGAGI in the germline V gene. V dropped 8 bases and J dropped 4; count of bases not matched to a gene: 5.

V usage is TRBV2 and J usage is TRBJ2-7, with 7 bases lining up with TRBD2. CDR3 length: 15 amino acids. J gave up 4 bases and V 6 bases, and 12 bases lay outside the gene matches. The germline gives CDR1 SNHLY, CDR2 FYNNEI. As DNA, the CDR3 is TGTGCCAGCAGCCCAATCGGGGGGAATCCTTACGAGCAGTACGTC. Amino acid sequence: CASSPIGGNPYEQYV.

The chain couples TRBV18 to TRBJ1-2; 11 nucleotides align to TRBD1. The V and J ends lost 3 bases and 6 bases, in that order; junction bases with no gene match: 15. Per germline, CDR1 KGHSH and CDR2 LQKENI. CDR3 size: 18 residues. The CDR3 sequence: CASSPVLSGTGGTHGYTF. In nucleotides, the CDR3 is TGTGCCAGCTCACCCGTTTTATCCGGGACAGGGGGAACTCATGGCTACACCTTC.

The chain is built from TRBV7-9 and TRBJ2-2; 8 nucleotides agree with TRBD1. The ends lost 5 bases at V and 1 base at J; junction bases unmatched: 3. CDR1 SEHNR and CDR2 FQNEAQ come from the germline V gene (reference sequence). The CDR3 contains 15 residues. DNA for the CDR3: TGTGCCAGCAGCAAACAGGGGGTGAACACCGGGGAGCTGTTTTTT. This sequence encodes CASSKQGVNTGELFF.

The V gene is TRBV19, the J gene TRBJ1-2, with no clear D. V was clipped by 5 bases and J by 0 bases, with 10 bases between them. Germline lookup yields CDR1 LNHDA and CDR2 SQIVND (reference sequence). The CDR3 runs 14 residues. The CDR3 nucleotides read TGTGCCAGTAGTCCCGGTAGTACTAACTATGGCTACACCTTC. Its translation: CASSPGSTNYGYTF.

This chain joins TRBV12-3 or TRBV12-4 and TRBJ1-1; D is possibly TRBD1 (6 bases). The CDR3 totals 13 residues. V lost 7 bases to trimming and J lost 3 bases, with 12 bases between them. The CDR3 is CASTPGGHTEAFF. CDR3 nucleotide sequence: TGTGCCAGCACCCCGGGGGGGCACACTGAAGCTTTCTTT.

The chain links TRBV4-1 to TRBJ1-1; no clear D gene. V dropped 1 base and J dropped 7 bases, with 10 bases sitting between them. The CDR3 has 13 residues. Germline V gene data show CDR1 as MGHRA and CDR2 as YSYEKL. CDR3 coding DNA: TGCGCCAGCAGCCAAGTGGTTATCGGTGAAGCTTTCTTT. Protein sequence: CASSQVVIGEAFF.

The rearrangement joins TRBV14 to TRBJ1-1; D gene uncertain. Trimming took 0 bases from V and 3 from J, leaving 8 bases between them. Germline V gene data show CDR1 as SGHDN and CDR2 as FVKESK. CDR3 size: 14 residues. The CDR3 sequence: CASSQERVYTEAFF. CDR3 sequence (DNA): TGTGCCAGCAGCCAAGAGAGGGTTTACACTGAAGCTTTCTTT. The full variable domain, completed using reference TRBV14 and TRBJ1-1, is EAGVTQFPSHSVIEKGQTVTLRCDPISGHDNLYWYRRVMGKEIKFLLHFVKESKQDESGMPNNRFLAERTGGTYSTLKVQPAELEDSGVYFCASSQERVYTEAFFGQGTRLTVV.

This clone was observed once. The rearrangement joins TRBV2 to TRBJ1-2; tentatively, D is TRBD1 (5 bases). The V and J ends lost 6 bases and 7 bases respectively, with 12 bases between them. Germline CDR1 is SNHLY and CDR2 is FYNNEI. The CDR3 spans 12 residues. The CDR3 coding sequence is TGTGCCAGCAGCTCCGGACAAGCTGGCTACACCTTC. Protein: CASSSGQAGYTF.

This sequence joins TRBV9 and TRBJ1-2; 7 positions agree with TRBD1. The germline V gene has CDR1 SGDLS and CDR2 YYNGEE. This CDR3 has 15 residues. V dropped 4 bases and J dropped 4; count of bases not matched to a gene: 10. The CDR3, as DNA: TGTGCCAGCAGCCGAAGCACAGGGGAACCCTATGGCTACACCTTC. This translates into CASSRSTGEPYGYTF.

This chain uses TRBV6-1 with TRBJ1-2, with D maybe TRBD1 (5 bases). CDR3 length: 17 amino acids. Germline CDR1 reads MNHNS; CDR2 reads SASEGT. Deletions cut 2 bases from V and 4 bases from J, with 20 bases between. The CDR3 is CASSEMGRVISGYGYTF. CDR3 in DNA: TGTGCCAGCAGTGAAATGGGCAGGGTAATATCGGGCTATGGCTACACCTTC.

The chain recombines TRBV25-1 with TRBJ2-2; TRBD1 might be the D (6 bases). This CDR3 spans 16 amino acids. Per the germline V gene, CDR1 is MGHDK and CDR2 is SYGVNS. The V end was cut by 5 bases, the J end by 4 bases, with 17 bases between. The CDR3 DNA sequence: TGTGCCAGCAGTAAACAACAGGGAAGAGGCACCGGGGAGCTGTTTTTT. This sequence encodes CASSKQQGRGTGELFF.